Many counts were recorded for the clone carrying this T cell receptor (beta chain). Its antigen is unknown. This specimen belongs to a study of T-cell memory formation after mild COVID-19. Study results and limitations: A subset of responding clones appeared in pre-infection memory, suggesting cross-reactive memory joined. Of the contracting clones, CD4+ ones lay mainly in CM and EM, and CD8+ ones in EMRA.

5'RACE with constant-segment primers yielded barcoded, UMI-tagged TCR alpha and TCR beta cDNA libraries. MiXCR was run by TCRdb on the 5' RACE reads, yielding one entry per CDR3 protein. Seen here are 470,000 or so distinct CDR3 sequences, about a sixth observed once, and the top ten hold 20% to 25%. The V gene's germline CDR1 is SGHKS and CDR2 YYEKEE (reference sequence). This CDR3 is built from 14 residues. The V gene lost 2 bases and the J gene lost 5 bases, with 13 bases spanning the gap. This clonotype was sampled from a man younger than 30 who had mild COVID-19 (a few samples of this study predate the infection). Cell type and time point are not known. This sequence joins TRBV5-5 and TRBJ2-5; possibly TRBD1 for D (5 bases). Sequencing was carried out using PBMCs or a T cell subset sorted from them (not recorded which). CDR3 DNA: TGTGCCAGCAGCTTTAGAGGTCCAGGGGAGACCCAGTACTTC. Translating gives CASSFRGPGETQYF.